This T cell receptor (beta chain) is drawn from a study of molecular identifiers for immune sequencing clone quantification. General study findings and limits: Effector cells had over 99% of their molecules in clones above 20 RNA copies, while naive cells had under 1%.

This clonotype was seen many times. The antigen is undetermined. Bulk TCR libraries used previously described methods and listed TCR primers. TCRdb independently ran MiXCR on the PCR reads; one entry per CDR3 protein. The profile shows under 75,000 distinct CDR3 sequences, around 19% of them singletons. The CD8+CD4-CCR7+CD45RA+ phenotype defined the sorted naive CD8 T cells. CDR3 size: 17 residues. Losses at the gene ends were 2 bases for V and 3 bases for J; bases not matched to a gene: 10. The germline CDR1 and CDR2 sequences are SGHNT and YYREEE (reference sequence). The V and J genes are TRBV5-4 and TRBJ2-7; 11 positions match TRBD2. The receptor comes from a human donor in good health. Some libraries in this study had Jurkat cell RNA spiked in. The specimen sequenced was naive CD8+ T cells from blood, with Jurkat cell RNA spiked in. The subset was: FACS-sorted CD8+CD4-CCR7+CD45RA+ naive T cells. CDR3 residues: CASSLIAGGLVDYEQYF. DNA for the CDR3: TGTGCCAGCAGCTTAATAGCGGGAGGGCTAGTTGACTACGAGCAGTACTTC.